These 6 T cell receptor beta chains came from one sample sequenced in a study of blood T cell repertoires in COVID-19. The protocol was immunoSEQ multiplex PCR, while the TCRdb copy is restricted to in-frame clones and leaves out a portion. The data show 250,000 or so clones, about 80% seen once. The sequencing input was peripheral blood. These receptor sequences come from a woman of 80 years or more with acute or convalescent COVID-19.

J is TRBJ1-6 and V is TRBV6-5, with D perhaps TRBD1 (6 bases). The germline gives CDR1 MNHEY, CDR2 SVGAGI. The CDR3 contains 16 residues. V was shortened by 4 bases and J by 10 bases, with 20 bases between the two germline ends. The CDR3 loop reads CASSFNRDRWNSPLHF. The CDR3 nucleotides are TGTGCCAGCAGTTTCAACAGGGATCGGTGGAACTCACCCCTCCACTTT.

This chain uses TRBV18 with TRBJ2-1; no clear D gene. Germline V gene sequence: CDR1 KGHSH, CDR2 LQKENI. Trimming cost V 3 bases and J 0 bases, with 6 bases left between them. This CDR3 region has 14 residues. The CDR3 is CASSPSLSYNEQFF. CDR3 nucleotide sequence: TGTGCCAGCTCACCTAGCCTCTCCTACAATGAGCAGTTCTTC.

The J gene is TRBJ2-3, the V gene TRBV11-3, with D tentatively TRBD2 (5 bases). This CDR3 contains 12 residues. CDR1 is SGHNT and CDR2 is YENEEA in the germline V gene. With 5 bases removed from V and 6 bases from J, the gap between germline ends came to 9 bases. The CDR3 bases are TGTGCCAGCAGCCGGAAGCGGGATACGCAGTATTTT. It is translated as CASSRKRDTQYF.

The gene calls are TRBV9 and TRBJ2-1; a possible D gene is TRBD2 (6 bases). Between the trimmed V and J ends, which lost 0 bases and 5 bases, there was a span of 6 bases. Per the germline V gene, CDR1 is SGDLS and CDR2 is YYNGEE. The CDR3 totals 13 residues. The CDR3, as DNA: TGTGCCAGCAGCGTAGGACTAGACAATGAGCAGTTCTTC. Translation gives CASSVGLDNEQFF. The full variable domain, rest sourced from reference TRBV9 and TRBJ2-1, is DSGVTQTPKHLITATGQRVTLRCSPRSGDLSVYWYQQSLDQGLQFLIQYYNGEERAKGNILERFSAQQFPDLHSELNLSSLELGDSALYFCASSVGLDNEQFFGPGTRLTVL.

About this clone: This specimen includes other DNA sequences encoding the same CDR3. V usage is TRBV6-6 and J usage is TRBJ1-5, with D tentatively TRBD1 (5 bases). Germline-derived CDR1 and CDR2 are MNHNY and SVGAGI (reference sequence). This CDR3 comprises 14 residues. With 5 bases removed from V and 2 bases from J, the gap between germline ends came to 10 bases. In DNA form, the CDR3 reads TGTGCCAGCAGTCCGACGGGGGGCAATCAGCCCCAGCATTTT. Its translation: CASSPTGGNQPQHF.

V usage is TRBV10-3 and J usage is TRBJ2-7; maybe TRBD2 (7 bases). Germline CDR1 ENHRY, CDR2 SYGVKD. The germline V and J ends were trimmed by 0 bases and 4 bases, with 16 bases remaining between them. The length of the CDR3 is 16 residues. CDR3 coding DNA: TGTGCCATCAGTGAGTCGATGGGAGGGGGTGGTTACGAGCAGTACTTC. This encodes CAISESMGGGGYEQYF.